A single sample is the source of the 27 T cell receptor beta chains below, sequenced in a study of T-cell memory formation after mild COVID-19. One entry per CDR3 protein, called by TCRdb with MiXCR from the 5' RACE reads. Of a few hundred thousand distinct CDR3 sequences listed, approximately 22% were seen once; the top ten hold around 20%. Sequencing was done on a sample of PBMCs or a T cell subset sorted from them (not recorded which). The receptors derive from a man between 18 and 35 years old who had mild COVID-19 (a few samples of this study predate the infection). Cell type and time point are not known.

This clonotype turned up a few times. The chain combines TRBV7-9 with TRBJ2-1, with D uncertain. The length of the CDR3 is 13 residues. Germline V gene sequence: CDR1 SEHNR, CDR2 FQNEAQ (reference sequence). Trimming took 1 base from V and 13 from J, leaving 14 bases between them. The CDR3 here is CASSLEMVTQQFF. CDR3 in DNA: TGTGCCAGCAGCTTAGAGATGGTTACTCAACAGTTCTTC. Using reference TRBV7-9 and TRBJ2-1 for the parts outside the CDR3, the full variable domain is DTGVSQNPRHKITKRGQNVTFRCDPISEHNRLYWYRQTLGQGPEFLTYFQNEAQLEKSRLLSDRFSAERPKGSFSTLEIQRTEQGDSAMYLCASSLEMVTQQFFGPGTRLTVL.

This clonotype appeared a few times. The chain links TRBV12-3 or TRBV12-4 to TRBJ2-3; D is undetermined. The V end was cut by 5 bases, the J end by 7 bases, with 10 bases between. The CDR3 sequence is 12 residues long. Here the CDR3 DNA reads TGTGCCAGCAGTCAGGTATCAAATACGCAGTATTTT. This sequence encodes CASSQVSNTQYF.

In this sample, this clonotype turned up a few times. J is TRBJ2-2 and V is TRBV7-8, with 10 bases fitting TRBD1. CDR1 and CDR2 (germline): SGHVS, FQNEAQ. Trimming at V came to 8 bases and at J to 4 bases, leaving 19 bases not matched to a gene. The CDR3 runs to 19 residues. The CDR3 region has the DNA TGTGCCAGCTCAGAGACGGGACAGGGGATGTCCGACGGCACCGGGGAGCTGTTTTTT. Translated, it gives CASSETGQGMSDGTGELFF.

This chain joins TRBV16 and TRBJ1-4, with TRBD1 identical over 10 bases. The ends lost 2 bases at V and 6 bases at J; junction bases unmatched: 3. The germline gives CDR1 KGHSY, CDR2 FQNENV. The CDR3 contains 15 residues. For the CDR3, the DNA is TGTGCCAGCAGCCAAGGTGGACAGGGGGATGAAAAACTGTTTTTT. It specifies CASSQGGQGDEKLFF. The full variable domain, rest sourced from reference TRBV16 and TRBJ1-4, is GEEVAQTPKHLVRGEGQKAKLYCAPIKGHSYVFWYQQVLKNEFKFLISFQNENVFDETGMPKERFSAKCLPNSPCSLEIQATKLEDSAVYFCASSQGGQGDEKLFFGSGTQLSVL.

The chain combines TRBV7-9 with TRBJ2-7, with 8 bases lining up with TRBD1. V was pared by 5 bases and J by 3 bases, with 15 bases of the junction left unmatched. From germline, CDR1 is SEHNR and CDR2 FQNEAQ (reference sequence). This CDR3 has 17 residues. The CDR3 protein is CASSDPMGDRPLYEQYV. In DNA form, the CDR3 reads TGTGCCAGCAGCGACCCCATGGGGGACAGGCCCCTCTACGAGCAGTACGTC.

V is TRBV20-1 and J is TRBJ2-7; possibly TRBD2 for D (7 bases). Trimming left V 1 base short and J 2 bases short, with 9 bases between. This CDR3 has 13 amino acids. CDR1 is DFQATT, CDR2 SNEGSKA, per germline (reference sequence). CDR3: CSARAGGTYEQYF. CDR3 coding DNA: TGCAGTGCTAGAGCGGGGGGCACCTACGAGCAGTACTTC.

The CDR3 sequence is CASSLVAGTTFSYEQYF. DNA of the CDR3: TGTGCCAGCAGCTTAGTAGCGGGGACTACTTTCTCCTACGAGCAGTACTTC. The V gene is TRBV7-2, the J gene TRBJ2-7, with 8 bases lining up with TRBD2. This CDR3 has 17 amino acids. Trimming removed 1 base from V and 0 bases from J; junction bases left unmatched: 8. Germline loops: CDR1 SGHTA, CDR2 FQGNSA. Using reference TRBV7-2 and TRBJ2-7 for the parts outside the CDR3, the full variable domain is GAGVSQSPSNKVTEKGKDVELRCDPISGHTALYWYRQSLGQGLEFLIYFQGNSAPDKSGLPSDRFSAERTGGSVSTLTIQRTQQEDSAVYLCASSLVAGTTFSYEQYFGPGTRLTVT.

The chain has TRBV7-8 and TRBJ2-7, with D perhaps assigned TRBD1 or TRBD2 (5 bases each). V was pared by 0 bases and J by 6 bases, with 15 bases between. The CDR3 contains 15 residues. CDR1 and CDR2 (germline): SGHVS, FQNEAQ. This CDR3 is CASSLAGRGAGEQYV. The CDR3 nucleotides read TGTGCCAGCAGCTTAGCCGGGCGAGGGGCGGGCGAGCAGTACGTC.

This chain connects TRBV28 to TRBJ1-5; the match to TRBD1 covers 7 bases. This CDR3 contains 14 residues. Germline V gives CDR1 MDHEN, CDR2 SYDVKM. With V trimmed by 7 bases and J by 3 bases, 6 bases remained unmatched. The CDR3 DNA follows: TGTGCCAGCAACGACAGGGCCCTCAATCAGCCCCAGCATTTT. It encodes CASNDRALNQPQHF.

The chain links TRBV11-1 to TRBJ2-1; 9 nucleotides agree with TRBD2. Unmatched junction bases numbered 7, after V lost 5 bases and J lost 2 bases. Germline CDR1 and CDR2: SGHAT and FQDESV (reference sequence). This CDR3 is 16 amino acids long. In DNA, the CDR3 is TGTGCCAGCAGCGAAATAGCGGGGGTGACCTACAATGAGCAGTTCTTC. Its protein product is CASSEIAGVTYNEQFF.

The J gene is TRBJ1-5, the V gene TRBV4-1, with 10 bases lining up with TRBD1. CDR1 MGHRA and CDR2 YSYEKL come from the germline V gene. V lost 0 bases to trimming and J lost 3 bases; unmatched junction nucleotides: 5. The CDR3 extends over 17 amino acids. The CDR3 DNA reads TGCGCCAGCAGCCAAGACGGGACAGGGGATACCAATCAGCCCCAGCATTTT. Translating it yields CASSQDGTGDTNQPQHF.

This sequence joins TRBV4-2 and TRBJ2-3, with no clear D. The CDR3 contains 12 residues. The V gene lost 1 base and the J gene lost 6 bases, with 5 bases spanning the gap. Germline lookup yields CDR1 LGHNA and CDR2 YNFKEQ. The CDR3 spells CASSQGWDTQYF. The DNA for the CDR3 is TGTGCCAGCAGCCAAGGTTGGGATACGCAGTATTTT.

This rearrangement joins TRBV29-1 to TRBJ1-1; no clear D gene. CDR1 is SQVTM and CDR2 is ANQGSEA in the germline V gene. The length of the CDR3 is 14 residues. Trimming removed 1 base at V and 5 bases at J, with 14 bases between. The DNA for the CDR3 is TGCAGCGTTGAAGCGAGAGGGATGACAACTGAAGCTTTCTTT. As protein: CSVEARGMTTEAFF. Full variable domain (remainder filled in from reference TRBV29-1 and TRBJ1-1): SAVISQKPSRDICQRGTSLTIQCQVDSQVTMMFWYRQQPGQSLTLIATANQGSEATYESGFVIDKFPISRPNLTFSTLTVSNMSPEDSSIYLCSVEARGMTTEAFFGQGTRLTVV.

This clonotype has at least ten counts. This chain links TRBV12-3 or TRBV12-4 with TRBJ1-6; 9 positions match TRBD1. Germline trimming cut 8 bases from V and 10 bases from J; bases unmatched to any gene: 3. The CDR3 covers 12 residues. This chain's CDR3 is CASLGQGSPLHF. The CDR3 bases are TGTGCCAGCTTGGGACAGGGATCACCCCTCCACTTT.

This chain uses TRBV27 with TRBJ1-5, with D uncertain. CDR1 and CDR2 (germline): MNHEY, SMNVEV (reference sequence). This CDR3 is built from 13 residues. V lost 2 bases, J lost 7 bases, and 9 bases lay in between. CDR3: CASSLEARQPQHF. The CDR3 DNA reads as TGTGCCAGCAGTTTAGAGGCCCGGCAGCCCCAGCATTTT.

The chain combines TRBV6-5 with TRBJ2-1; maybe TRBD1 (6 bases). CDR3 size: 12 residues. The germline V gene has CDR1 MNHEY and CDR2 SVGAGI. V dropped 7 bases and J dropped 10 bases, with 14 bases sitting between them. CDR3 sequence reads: CASTQGFGEQFF. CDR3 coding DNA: TGTGCCAGCACTCAGGGGTTTGGGGAGCAGTTCTTC.

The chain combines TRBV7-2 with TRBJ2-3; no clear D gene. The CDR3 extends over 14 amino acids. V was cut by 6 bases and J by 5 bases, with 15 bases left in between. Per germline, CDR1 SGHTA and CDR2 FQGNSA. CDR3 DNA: TGTGCCAGCAGTCTCGATCCCCCCGGAGATACGCAGTATTTT. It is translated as CASSLDPPGDTQYF.

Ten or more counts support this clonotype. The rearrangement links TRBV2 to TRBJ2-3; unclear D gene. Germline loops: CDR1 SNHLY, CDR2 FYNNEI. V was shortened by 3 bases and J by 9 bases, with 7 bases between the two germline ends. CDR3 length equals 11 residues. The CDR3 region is CASSDSWTQYF. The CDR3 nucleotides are TGTGCCAGCAGTGATTCCTGGACGCAGTATTTT.

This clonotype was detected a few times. In nucleotides, the CDR3 is TGTGCCAGCACGGCGGGGGGTAAAAACATTCAGTACTTC. It translates to CASTAGGKNIQYF. This chain uses TRBV6-1 with TRBJ2-4, with 8 bases aligning to TRBD2. V shed 7 bases and J 4 bases; nucleotides not matched to a gene: 3. CDR3 length: 13 amino acids. Germline V gives CDR1 MNHNS, CDR2 SASEGT.

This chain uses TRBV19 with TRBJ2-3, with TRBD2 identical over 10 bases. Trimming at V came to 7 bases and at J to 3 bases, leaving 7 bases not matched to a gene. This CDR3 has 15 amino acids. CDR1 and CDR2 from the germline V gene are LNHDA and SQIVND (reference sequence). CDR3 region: CASTPLAGRTDTQYF. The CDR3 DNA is TGTGCCAGTACCCCACTAGCGGGGAGGACAGATACGCAGTATTTT.

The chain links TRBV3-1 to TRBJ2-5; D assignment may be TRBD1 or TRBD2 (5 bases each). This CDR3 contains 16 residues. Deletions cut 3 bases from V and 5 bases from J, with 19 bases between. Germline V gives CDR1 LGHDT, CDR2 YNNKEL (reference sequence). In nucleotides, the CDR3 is TGTGCCAGCAGCCATGTTAGCGTGGGGCGAGGGGAGACCCAGTACTTC. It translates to CASSHVSVGRGETQYF.

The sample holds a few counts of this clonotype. The CDR3 spells CASGRTTTGNTEAFF. The CDR3 DNA is TGTGCCAGCGGTCGTACAACAACGGGGAACACTGAAGCTTTCTTT. The rearrangement links TRBV5-5 to TRBJ1-1, with unresolved D. This CDR3 contains 15 residues. Germline V gene lookup returns CDR1 SGHKS and CDR2 YYEKEE (reference sequence). V shed 7 bases and J shed 1 base, with 17 bases lying between them.

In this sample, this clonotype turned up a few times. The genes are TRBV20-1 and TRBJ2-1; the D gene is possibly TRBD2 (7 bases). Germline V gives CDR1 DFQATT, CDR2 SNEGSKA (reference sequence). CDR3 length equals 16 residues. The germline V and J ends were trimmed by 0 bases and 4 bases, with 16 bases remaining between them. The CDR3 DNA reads TGCAGTGCTAGAGATTTTACGCGGGGGCGATACAATGAGCAGTTCTTC. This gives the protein CSARDFTRGRYNEQFF.

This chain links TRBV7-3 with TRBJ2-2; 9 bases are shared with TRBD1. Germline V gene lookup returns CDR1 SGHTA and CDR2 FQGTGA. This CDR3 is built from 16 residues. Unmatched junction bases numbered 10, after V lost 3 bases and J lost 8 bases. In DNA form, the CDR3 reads TGTGCCAGCAGCTTTTCCCCAGGACAGGGGAGGGGGGAGCTGTTTTTT. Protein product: CASSFSPGQGRGELFF.

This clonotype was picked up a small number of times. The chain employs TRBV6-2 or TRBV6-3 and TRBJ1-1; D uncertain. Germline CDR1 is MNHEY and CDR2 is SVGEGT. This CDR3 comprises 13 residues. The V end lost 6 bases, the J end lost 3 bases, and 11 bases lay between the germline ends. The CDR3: CASSRRSDTEAFF. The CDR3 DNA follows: TGTGCCAGCAGCCGGCGAAGCGACACTGAAGCTTTCTTT.

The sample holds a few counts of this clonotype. The CDR3, as DNA: TGCAGTGCTAGAGGAGGACAGGGGTACAATGAGCAGTTCTTC. It specifies CSARGGQGYNEQFF. The rearrangement joins TRBV20-1 to TRBJ2-1, with 9 bases fitting TRBD1. Trimming took 1 base from V and 4 from J; bases not matched to a gene: 2. This CDR3 comprises 14 residues. Germline V CDR1 and CDR2: DFQATT, SNEGSKA (reference sequence).

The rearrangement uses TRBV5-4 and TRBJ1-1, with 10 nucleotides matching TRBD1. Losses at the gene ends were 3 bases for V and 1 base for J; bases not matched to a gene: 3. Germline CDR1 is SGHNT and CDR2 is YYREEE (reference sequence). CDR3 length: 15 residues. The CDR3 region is CASSSRDRGNTEAFF. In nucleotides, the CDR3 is TGTGCCAGCAGCTCCCGGGACAGGGGGAACACTGAAGCTTTCTTT.